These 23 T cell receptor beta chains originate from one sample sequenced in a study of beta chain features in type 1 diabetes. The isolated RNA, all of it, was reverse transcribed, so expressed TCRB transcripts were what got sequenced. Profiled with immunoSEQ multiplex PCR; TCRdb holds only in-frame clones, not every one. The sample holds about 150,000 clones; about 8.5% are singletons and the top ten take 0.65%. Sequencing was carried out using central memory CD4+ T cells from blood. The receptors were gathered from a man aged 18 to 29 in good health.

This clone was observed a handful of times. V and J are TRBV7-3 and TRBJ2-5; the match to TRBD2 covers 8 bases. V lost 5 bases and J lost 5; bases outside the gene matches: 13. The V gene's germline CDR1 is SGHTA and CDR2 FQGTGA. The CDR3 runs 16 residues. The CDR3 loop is CASSLTAQPGGETQYF. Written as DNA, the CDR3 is TGTGCCAGCAGCCTGACGGCACAACCGGGGGGGGAGACCCAGTACTTC.

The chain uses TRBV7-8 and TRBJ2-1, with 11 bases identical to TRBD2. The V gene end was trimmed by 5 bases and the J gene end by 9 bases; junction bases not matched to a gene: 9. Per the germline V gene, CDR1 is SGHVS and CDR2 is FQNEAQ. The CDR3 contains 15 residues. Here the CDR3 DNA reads TGTGCCAGCAGCCTAGGTAGCGGGAGGGCCGTTGAGCAGTTCTTC. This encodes CASSLGSGRAVEQFF. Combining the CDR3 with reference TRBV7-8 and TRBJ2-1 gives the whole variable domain GAGVSQSPRYKVAKRGQDVALRCDPISGHVSLFWYQQALGQGPEFLTYFQNEAQLDKSGLPSDRFFAERPEGSVSTLKIQRTQQEDSAVYLCASSLGSGRAVEQFFGPGTRLTVL.

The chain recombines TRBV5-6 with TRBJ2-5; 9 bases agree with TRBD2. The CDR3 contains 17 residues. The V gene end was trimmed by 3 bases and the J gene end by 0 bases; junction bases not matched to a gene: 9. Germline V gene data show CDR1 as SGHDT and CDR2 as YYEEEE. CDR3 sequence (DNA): TGTGCCAGCAGCTCAGGATGGGCGGGGGGGTACCAAGAGACCCAGTACTTC. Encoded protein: CASSSGWAGGYQETQYF.

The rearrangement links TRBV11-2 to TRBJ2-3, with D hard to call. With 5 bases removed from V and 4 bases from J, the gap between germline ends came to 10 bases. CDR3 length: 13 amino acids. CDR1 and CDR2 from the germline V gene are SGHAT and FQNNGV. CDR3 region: CASSLRGADTQYF. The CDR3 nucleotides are TGTGCCAGCAGCCTAAGAGGTGCAGATACGCAGTATTTT.

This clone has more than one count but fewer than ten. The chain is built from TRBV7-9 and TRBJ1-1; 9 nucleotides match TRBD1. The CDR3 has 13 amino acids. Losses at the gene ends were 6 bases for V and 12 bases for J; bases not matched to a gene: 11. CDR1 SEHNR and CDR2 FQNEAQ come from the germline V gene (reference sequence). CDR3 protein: CASSAQGALRTFF. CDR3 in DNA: TGTGCCAGCAGTGCACAGGGGGCTCTCCGAACTTTCTTT.

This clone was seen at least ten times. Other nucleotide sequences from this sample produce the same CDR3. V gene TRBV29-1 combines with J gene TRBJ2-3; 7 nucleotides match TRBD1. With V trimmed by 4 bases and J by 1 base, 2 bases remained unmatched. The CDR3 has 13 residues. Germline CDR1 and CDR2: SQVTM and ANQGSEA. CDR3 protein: CSVGTGGTDTQYF. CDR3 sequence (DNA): TGCAGCGTTGGGACAGGTGGCACAGATACGCAGTATTTT.

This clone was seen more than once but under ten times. CDR3 loop: CASMGGSSYNEQFF. The CDR3 DNA follows: TGTGCCAGCATGGGCGGGAGCTCCTACAATGAGCAGTTCTTC. V and J are TRBV2 and TRBJ2-1; 7 bases fit TRBD2. Germline V gene lookup returns CDR1 SNHLY and CDR2 FYNNEI. The CDR3 length is 14 residues. V lost 7 bases and J lost 0; bases outside the gene matches: 3. The full variable domain, rest sourced from reference TRBV2 and TRBJ2-1, is EPEVTQTPSHQVTQMGQEVILRCVPISNHLYFYWYRQILGQKVEFLVSFYNNEISEKSEIFDDQFSVERPDGSNFTLKIRSTKLEDSAMYFCASMGGSSYNEQFFGPGTRLTVL.

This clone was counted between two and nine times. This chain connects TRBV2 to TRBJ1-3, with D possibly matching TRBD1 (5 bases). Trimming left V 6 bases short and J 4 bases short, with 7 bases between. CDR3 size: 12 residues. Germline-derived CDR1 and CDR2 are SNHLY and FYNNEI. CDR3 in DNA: TGTGCCAGCAGAAGGGGCGGAAACACCATATATTTT. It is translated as CASRRGGNTIYF.

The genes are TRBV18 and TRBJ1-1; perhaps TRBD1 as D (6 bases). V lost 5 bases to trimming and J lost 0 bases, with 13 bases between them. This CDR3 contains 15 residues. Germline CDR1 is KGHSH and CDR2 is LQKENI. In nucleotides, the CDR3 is TGTGCCAGCTCAGTGAAACAGGGACTGAACACTGAAGCTTTCTTT. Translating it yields CASSVKQGLNTEAFF.

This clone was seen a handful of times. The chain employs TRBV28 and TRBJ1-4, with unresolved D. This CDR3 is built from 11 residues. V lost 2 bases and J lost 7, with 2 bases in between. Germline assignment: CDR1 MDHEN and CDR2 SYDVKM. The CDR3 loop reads CASSLREKLFF. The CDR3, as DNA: TGTGCCAGCAGTTTACGTGAAAAACTGTTTTTT. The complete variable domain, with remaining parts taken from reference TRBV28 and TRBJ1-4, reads DVKVTQSSRYLVKRTGEKVFLECVQDMDHENMFWYRQDPGLGLRLIYFSYDVKMKEKGDIPEGYSVSREKKERFSLILESASTNQTSMYLCASSLREKLFFGSGTQLSVL.

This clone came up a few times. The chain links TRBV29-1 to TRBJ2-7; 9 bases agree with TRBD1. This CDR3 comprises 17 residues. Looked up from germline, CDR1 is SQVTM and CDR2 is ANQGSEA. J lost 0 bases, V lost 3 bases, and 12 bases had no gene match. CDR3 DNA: TGCAGCGTTGAGAAGGACAGGGGACAGGCAAACTCCTACGAGCAGTACTTC. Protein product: CSVEKDRGQANSYEQYF.

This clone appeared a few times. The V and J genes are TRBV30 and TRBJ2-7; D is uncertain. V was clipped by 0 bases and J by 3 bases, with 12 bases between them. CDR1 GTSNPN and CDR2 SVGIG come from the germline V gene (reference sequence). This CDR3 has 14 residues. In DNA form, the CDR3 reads TGTGCCTGGAGTGTAAGGCGGCTGTTCTACGAGCAGTACTTC. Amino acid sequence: CAWSVRRLFYEQYF.

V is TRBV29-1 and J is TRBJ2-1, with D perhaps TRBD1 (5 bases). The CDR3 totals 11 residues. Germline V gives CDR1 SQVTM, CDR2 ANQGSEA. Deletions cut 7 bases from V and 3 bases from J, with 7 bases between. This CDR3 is CSADSYNEQFF. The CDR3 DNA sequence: TGCAGCGCCGACAGCTACAATGAGCAGTTCTTC.

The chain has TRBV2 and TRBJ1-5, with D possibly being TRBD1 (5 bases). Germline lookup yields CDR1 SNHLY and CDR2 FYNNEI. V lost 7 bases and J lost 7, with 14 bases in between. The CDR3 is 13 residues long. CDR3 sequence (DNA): TGTGCCAGCACCATGGGGACTAACCAGCCCCAGCATTTT. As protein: CASTMGTNQPQHF.

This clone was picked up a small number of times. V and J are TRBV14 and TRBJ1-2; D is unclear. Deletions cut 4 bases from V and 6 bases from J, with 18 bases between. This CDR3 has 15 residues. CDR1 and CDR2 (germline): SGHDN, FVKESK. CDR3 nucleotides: TGTGCCAGCAGCCTTCTCGAGGTTAGGTCCGATGGCTACACCTTC. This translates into CASSLLEVRSDGYTF.

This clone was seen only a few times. The CDR3 DNA reads TGTGCCACCGCCCTATCGACTAGCAGTGTAATGGAGACCCAGTACTTC. Translated: CATALSTSSVMETQYF. The V call is TRBV15, the J call TRBJ2-5; TRBD2 matches at 7 bases. V lost 8 bases to trimming and J lost 5 bases; unmatched junction nucleotides: 17. CDR1 is LNHNV and CDR2 is YYDKDF in the germline V gene (reference sequence). This CDR3 region has 16 residues.

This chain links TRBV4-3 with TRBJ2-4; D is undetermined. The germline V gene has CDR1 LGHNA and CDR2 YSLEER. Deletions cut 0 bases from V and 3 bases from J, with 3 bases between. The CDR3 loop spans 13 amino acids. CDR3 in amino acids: CASSQDVKNIQYF. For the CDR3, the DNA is TGCGCCAGCAGCCAAGACGTCAAAAACATTCAGTACTTC.

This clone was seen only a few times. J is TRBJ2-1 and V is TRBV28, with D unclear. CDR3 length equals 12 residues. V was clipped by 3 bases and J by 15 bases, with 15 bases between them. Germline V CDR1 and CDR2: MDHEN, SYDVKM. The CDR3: CASSLTGRGWFF. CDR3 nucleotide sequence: TGTGCCAGCAGTTTGACTGGCAGAGGTTGGTTCTTC.

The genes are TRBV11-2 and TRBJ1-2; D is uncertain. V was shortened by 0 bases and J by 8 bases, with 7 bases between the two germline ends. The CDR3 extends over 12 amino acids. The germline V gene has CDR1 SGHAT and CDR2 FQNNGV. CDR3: CASSLDRVGYTF. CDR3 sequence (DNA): TGTGCCAGCAGCTTAGATCGGGTGGGCTACACCTTC.

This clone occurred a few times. DNA for the CDR3: TGTGCCAGCAGTTACTCGGAGGACAGGTTCTGGTCACCCCTCCACTTT. Its translation is CASSYSEDRFWSPLHF. The J gene is TRBJ1-6, the V gene TRBV6-5, with 7 nucleotides matching TRBD1. With V trimmed by 0 bases and J by 10 bases, 9 bases remained unmatched. The CDR3 contains 16 residues. In germline, CDR1 is MNHEY, CDR2 SVGAGI.

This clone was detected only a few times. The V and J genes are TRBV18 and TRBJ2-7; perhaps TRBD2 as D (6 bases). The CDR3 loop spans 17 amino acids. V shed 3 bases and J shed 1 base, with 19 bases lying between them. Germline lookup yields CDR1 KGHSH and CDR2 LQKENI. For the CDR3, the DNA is TGTGCCAGCTCACCGTTCTTCGGAGGGACTGTATCCTACGAGCAGTACTTC. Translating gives CASSPFFGGTVSYEQYF.

CDR3 coding DNA: TGTGCCAGCAGTGCCACAGGGGTTGGGAGCACTGAAGCTTTCTTT. Its translation: CASSATGVGSTEAFF. This rearrangement joins TRBV27 to TRBJ1-1; 7 nucleotides match TRBD1. V shed 5 bases and J 4 bases; nucleotides not matched to a gene: 10. CDR3 length equals 15 residues. Germline V gene lookup returns CDR1 MNHEY and CDR2 SMNVEV (reference sequence).

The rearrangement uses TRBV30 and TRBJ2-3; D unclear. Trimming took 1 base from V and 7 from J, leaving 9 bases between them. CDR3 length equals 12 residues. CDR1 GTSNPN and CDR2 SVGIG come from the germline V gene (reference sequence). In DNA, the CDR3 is TGTGCCTGGAGTGCCTATAAGTATACGCAGTATTTT. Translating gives CAWSAYKYTQYF.